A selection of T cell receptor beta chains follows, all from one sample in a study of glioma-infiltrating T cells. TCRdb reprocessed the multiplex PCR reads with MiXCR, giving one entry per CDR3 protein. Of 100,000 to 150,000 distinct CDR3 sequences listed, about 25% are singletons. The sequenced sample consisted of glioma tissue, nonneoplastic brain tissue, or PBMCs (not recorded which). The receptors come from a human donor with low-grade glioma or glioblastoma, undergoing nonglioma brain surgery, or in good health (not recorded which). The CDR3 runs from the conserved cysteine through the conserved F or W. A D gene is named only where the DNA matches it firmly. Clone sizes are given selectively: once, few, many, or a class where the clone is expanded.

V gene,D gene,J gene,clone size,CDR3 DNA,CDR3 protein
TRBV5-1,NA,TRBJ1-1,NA,TGCGCCAGCAGTCTTACCTGGGGTATCACTGAAGCTTTCTTT,CASSLTWGITEAFF
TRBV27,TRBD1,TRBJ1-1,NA,TGTGCCAGCAGTCGACAGGGTTCCAACACTGAAGCTTTCTTT,CASSRQGSNTEAFF
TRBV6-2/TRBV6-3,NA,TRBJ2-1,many,TGTGCCAGCAGTTACTCGAAGGGCGGATACAATGAGCAGTTCTTC,CASSYSKGGYNEQFF
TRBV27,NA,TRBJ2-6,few,TGTGCCAGCAGTTTTCACACGGCCTCTGGGGCCAACGTCCTGACTTTC,CASSFHTASGANVLTF
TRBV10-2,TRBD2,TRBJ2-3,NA,TGTGCCACCTTAGCGGGGGGACGCACAGATACGCAGTATTTT,CATLAGGRTDTQYF
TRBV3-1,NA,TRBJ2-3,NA,TGTGCCAGCAGCCAAATGGCGGCCACAGATACGCAGTATTTT,CASSQMAATDTQYF
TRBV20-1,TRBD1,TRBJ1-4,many,TGCAGTGCTAGTCCGGGACAGGGGGAAAAACTGTTTTTT,CSASPGQGEKLFF
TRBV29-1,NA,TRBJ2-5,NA,TGCAGCGTGGTCGTGGGAGAGACCCAGTACTTC,CSVVVGETQYF
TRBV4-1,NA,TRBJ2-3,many,TGCGCCAGCAGCCAAGAGAGCGCGGGGGCGCGGGATACGCAGTATTTT,CASSQESAGARDTQYF
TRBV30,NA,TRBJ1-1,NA,TGTGCCCGGAGTTGGGGTACTGAAGCTTTCTTT,CARSWGTEAFF
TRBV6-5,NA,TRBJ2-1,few,TGTGCCAGCAGTTTGACGAGGAGCTCCTACAATGAGCAGTTCTTC,CASSLTRSSYNEQFF
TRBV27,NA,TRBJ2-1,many,TGTGCCAGCAGTTTAGGTCGGAACAATGAGCAGTTCTTC,CASSLGRNNEQFF
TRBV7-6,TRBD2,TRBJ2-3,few,TGTGCCAGCAGCTTAGGGGGGCGGGGGGCCGCGGGAGATACGCAGTATTTT,CASSLGGRGAAGDTQYF
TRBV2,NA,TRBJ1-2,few,TGTGCCAGCAGAGCGACAGTAGATGGCTACACCTTC,CASRATVDGYTF
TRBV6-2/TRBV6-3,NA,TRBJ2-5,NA,TGTGCCAGCAGTGGATCGACAGCTCGAGAGACCCAGTACTTC,CASSGSTARETQYF
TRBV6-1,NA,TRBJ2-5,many,TGTGCCACCTCGTCGCTGGGGGGCCGGGAGACCCAGTACTTC,CATSSLGGRETQYF
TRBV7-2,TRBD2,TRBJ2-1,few,TGTGCCAGCAGCTTAAGGGCCGCCGGGGGGGGCTCCTACAATGAGCAGTTCTTC,CASSLRAAGGGSYNEQFF
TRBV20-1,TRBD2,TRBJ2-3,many,TGCAGTGCTAGAGATCTTGTTAGCGGGGTTACAGATACGCAGTATTTT,CSARDLVSGVTDTQYF
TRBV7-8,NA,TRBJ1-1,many,TGTGCCAGCAGCTTACACAGACCAGCAAACACTGAAGCTTTCTTT,CASSLHRPANTEAFF
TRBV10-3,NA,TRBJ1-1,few,TGTGCCATCAGTGAGTCGCAGGGCATCCCTGAAGCTTTCTTT,CAISESQGIPEAFF
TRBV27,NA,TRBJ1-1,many,TGTGCCAGCAGTTCCCGTTCCGGATACCTGAACACTGAAGCTTTCTTT,CASSSRSGYLNTEAFF
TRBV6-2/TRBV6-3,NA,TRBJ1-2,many,TGTGCCAGCAGCACGTCCACTAACTATGGCTACACCTTC,CASSTSTNYGYTF
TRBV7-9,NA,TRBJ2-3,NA,TGTGCCAGCAGCCAGAACCGGGGGACCACAGATACGCAGTATTTT,CASSQNRGTTDTQYF
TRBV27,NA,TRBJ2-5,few,TGTGCCAGCAGTCCCCAGGGCGAGACCCAGTACTTC,CASSPQGETQYF
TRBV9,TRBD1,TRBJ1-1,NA,TGTGCCAGCAGCGTAGGGGACAGTGAAGCTTTCTTT,CASSVGDSEAFF
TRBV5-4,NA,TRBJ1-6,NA,TGTGCCAGCAGCGCCGGACAGAATTCACCCCTCCACTTT,CASSAGQNSPLHF
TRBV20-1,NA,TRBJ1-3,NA,TGCAGTGCTAGAGATACGCGGGTAACTGGAAACACCATATATTTT,CSARDTRVTGNTIYF
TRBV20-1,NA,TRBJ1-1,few,TGCAGTGCTAGAGATCCTGGCAGGGCCACTGAAGCTTTCTTT,CSARDPGRATEAFF
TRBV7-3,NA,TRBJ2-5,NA,TGTGCCAGCAGCCCTTGGGGGGTGTCACAAGAGACCCAGTACTTC,CASSPWGVSQETQYF
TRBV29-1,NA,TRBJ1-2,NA,TGCAGCACACAGGGTAACTATGGCTACACCTTC,CSTQGNYGYTF
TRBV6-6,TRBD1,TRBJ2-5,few,TGTGCCAGCAGTTACCGCCCAGGACAGGGGCGCCTCCAAGAGACCCAGTACTTC,CASSYRPGQGRLQETQYF
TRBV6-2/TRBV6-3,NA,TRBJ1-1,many,TGTGCCAGCAGTTACGCGGAGAACACTGAAGCTTTCTTT,CASSYAENTEAFF
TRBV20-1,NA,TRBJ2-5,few,TGCAGTGCTTACAGGCCGGGGCTCCAAGAGACCCAGTACTTC,CSAYRPGLQETQYF
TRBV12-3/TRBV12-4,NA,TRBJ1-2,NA,TGTGCCAGCAGCCTAAGGGAGGGCTACACCTTC,CASSLREGYTF
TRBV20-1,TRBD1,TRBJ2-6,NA,TGCAGTGCCCTTGACAGGGCTAACTCTGGGGCCAACGTCCTGACTTTC,CSALDRANSGANVLTF
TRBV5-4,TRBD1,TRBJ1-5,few,TGTGCCAGCAGCCTGGGACAGGGAGATGGTCAGCCCCAGCATTTT,CASSLGQGDGQPQHF
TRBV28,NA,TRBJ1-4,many,TGTGCCAGCAGGCCAGGGGAGGCTAATGAAAAACTGTTTTTT,CASRPGEANEKLFF
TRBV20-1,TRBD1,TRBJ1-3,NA,TGCAGTGCTAGCGACAGGGGCAGGGGAAACACCATATATTTT,CSASDRGRGNTIYF
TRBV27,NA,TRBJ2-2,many,TGTGCCAGCGCCCGAATAGCGTCGAACACCGGGGAGCTGTTTTTT,CASARIASNTGELFF
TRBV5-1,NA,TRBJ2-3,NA,TGCGCCAGCAGCTACCTAGGCCAGATAGCAGATACGCAGTATTTT,CASSYLGQIADTQYF
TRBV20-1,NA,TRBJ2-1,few,TGCAGTGCTAGAGATAGGCGGAGGGGCAATGAGCAGTTCTTC,CSARDRRRGNEQFF
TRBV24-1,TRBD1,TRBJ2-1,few,TGTGCCACCAGTGACTCTCGACAGGGAGTCCACAATGAGCAGTTCTTC,CATSDSRQGVHNEQFF
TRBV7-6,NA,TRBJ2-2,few,TGTGCCAGCAGCCCGGGGGCTGGCGGGGAGCTGCTTTTT,CASSPGAGGELLF
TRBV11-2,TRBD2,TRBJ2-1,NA,TGTGCCTGTAGCGGGGGGGCCGTCTACAATGAGCAGTTCTTC,CACSGGAVYNEQFF
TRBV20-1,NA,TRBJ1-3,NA,TGCAGTGCTAGAGATTCCGGGACGGTGAGAAACACCATATATTTT,CSARDSGTVRNTIYF
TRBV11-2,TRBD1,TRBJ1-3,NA,TGTGCCAGCAGACAACAGACAGGGAGCTCTGGAAACACCATATATTTT,CASRQQTGSSGNTIYF
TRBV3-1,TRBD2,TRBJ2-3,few,TGTGCCAGCAGCCTCGGACTAGGACACACAGATACGCAGTATTTT,CASSLGLGHTDTQYF
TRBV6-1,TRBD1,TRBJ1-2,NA,TGTGCCATCAGTGATCAGGGGGGCTATGGCTACACCTTC,CAISDQGGYGYTF
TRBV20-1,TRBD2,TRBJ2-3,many,TGCAGTGCCCCTAGAACCGGGGGAGGGCCCACAGATACGCAGTATTTT,CSAPRTGGGPTDTQYF
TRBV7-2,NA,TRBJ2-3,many,TGTGCCAGCAGCTTAGCCTTGCTGGATACGCAGTATTTT,CASSLALLDTQYF
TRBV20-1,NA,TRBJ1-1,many,TGCAGTGCTAGATCTTCAGTGTCGGTGTACACTGAAGCTTTCTTT,CSARSSVSVYTEAFF
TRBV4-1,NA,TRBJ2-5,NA,TGCGCCAGCAGCCAAGATCCCCCAGGCCGACCAGAGACCCAGTACTTC,CASSQDPPGRPETQYF